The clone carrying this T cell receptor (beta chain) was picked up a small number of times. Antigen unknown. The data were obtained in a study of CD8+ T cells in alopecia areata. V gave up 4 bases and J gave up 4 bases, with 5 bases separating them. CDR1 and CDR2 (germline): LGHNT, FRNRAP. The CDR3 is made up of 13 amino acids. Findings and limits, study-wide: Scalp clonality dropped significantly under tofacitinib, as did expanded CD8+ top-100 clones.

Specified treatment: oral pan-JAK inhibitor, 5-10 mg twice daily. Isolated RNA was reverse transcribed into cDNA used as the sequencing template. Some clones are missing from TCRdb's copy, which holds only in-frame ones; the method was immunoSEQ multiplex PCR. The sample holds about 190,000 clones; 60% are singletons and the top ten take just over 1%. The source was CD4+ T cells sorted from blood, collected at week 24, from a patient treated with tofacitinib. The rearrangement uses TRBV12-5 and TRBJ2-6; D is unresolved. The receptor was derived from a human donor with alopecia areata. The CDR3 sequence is CASGWGGANVLTF. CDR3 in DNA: TGTGCTAGTGGTTGGGGAGGGGCCAACGTCCTGACTTTC.